Here is one TCR beta chain with its context. These data belong to a study of blood T cells in healthy people across ages. Germline lookup yields CDR1 DFQATT and CDR2 SNEGSKA (reference sequence). The CDR3 totals 14 residues. V shed 3 bases, J shed 5 bases, and the junction held 2 bases outside the gene matches. A second PCR of roughly 6 to 12 cycles used a sample-barcoded 5' primer and a J-beta primer mix. TCRdb redid the calling of the 5' RACE reads with MiXCR, one entry per CDR3 protein. The sample lists fewer than 900,000 distinct CDR3 sequences, roughly two fifths occurring once. Sequencing used blood. The source is a woman in her fifties or sixties in good health. The rearrangement links TRBV20-1 to TRBJ1-6; 9 bases line up with TRBD1. The CDR3 coding sequence is TGCAGTGCTAGGGACAGGGGTCATAATTCACCCCTCCACTTT. Translated: CSARDRGHNSPLHF.